This T cell receptor (beta chain) was sequenced for a study of control samples from healthy donors and cancer patients. Germline CDR1 MNHEY, CDR2 SVGAGI. CDR3 size: 14 residues. With 6 bases removed from V and 4 bases from J, the gap between germline ends came to 15 bases. Sequencing was performed with immunoSEQ multiplex PCR; in TCRdb, only in-frame clones are kept and a portion is missing. The repertoire consists of fewer than 70,000 clones, with less than 95% occurring once and the leading ten covering around 4%. Sequencing was carried out using blood. The chain links TRBV6-5 to TRBJ1-2, with no clear D. The sequence was obtained from a man aged 25 to 40 in good health. The CDR3 spells CASRPETGIYGYTF. The CDR3 DNA follows: TGTGCCAGCAGACCTGAGACGGGAATCTATGGCTACACCTTC.